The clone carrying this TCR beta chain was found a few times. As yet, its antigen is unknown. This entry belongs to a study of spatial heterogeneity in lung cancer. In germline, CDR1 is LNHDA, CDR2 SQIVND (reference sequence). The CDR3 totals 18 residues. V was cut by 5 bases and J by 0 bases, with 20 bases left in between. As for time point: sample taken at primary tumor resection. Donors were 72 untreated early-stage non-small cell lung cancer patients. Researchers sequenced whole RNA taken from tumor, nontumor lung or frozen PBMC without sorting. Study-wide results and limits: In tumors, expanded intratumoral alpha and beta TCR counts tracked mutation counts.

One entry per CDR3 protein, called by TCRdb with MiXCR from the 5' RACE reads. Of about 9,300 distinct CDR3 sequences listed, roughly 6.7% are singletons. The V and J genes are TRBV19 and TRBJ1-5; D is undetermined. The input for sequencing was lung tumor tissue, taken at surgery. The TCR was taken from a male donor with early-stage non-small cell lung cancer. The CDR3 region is CASSPYGARVFSNQPQHF. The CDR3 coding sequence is TGTGCCAGTAGTCCCTACGGTGCGAGAGTCTTTAGCAATCAGCCCCAGCATTTT.